These 15 T cell receptor beta chains were sequenced from one sample in a study of neoadjuvant anti-PD-1 for oral cavity cancer. The time point denotes: after neoadjuvant nivolumab, at surgical resection. Data came from immunoSEQ multiplex PCR; TCRdb stores just in-frame clones and leaves some out. The profile shows 40,000 to 50,000 clones, approximately 80% of them singletons. Sequences were derived from PBMCs, sampled after nivolumab (anti-PD-1) treatment. The receptors here all came from a person aged 40 to 85 with oral cavity squamous cell carcinoma.

The V gene is TRBV2, the J gene TRBJ1-5; D remains ambiguous. CDR1 and CDR2 from the germline V gene are SNHLY and FYNNEI. V lost 2 bases and J 4 bases, leaving 9 bases between the germline ends. The CDR3 runs 14 residues. The CDR3 region has the DNA TGTGCCAGCAGTGAAAGGGTGTGGAATCAGCCCCAGCATTTT. Translating it yields CASSERVWNQPQHF.

This clone was counted between two and nine times. The V and J genes are TRBV2 and TRBJ2-5; 8 bases are a match to TRBD1. CDR1 is SNHLY, CDR2 FYNNEI, per germline. V trimming: 1 base; J trimming: 3 bases; junction bases outside the gene matches: 4. This CDR3 is 15 amino acids long. CDR3 DNA: TGTGCCAGCAGTGAAGTCGGACAGGGTAAAGAGACCCAGTACTTC. Translated, it gives CASSEVGQGKETQYF.

The genes are TRBV15 and TRBJ1-1, with D unclear. CDR3 length: 17 residues. Trimming cost V 5 bases and J 1 base, with 20 bases left between them. The germline V gene encodes CDR1 LNHNV and CDR2 YYDKDF (reference sequence). The DNA of the CDR3 is TGTGCCACCAGCCCCCGCGTGGGAGGGTTCAGGAACACTGAAGCTTTCTTT. It yields the protein CATSPRVGGFRNTEAFF.

The chain has TRBV10-2 and TRBJ2-2, with unresolved D. This CDR3 spans 14 amino acids. V gave up 8 bases and J gave up 0 bases, with 10 bases separating them. Per the germline V gene, CDR1 is WSHSY and CDR2 is SAAADI. The CDR3 sequence is CASVVRANTGELFF. The CDR3 coding sequence is TGCGCCAGCGTTGTTCGGGCGAACACCGGGGAGCTGTTTTTT.

This clone was counted between two and nine times. The rearrangement uses TRBV27 and TRBJ2-7; D gene unclear. The V end was cut by 3 bases, the J end by 3 bases, with 12 bases between. This CDR3 contains 14 residues. In germline, CDR1 is MNHEY, CDR2 SMNVEV (reference sequence). CDR3 protein: CASSFRGTIYEQYF. Here the CDR3 DNA reads TGTGCCAGCAGTTTTCGAGGAACTATCTACGAGCAGTACTTC.

This chain connects TRBV5-1 to TRBJ1-4; 8 bases align to TRBD1. V dropped 4 bases and J dropped 8; count of bases not matched to a gene: 7. Germline V gene data show CDR1 as SGHRS and CDR2 as YFSETQ. This CDR3 contains 14 residues. The CDR3 loop reads CASSQDRVGEKLFF. CDR3 nucleotides: TGCGCCAGCAGCCAGGACAGGGTCGGCGAAAAACTGTTTTTT.

The chain is built from TRBV5-6 and TRBJ2-7; 8 bases are shared with TRBD2. The CDR3 is 15 amino acids. J lost 2 bases, V lost 2 bases, and 6 bases had no gene match. Germline assignment: CDR1 SGHDT and CDR2 YYEEEE. The CDR3 spells CASSFVGRGTYEQYF. The CDR3 bases are TGTGCCAGCAGCTTCGTCGGGAGGGGAACCTACGAGCAGTACTTC.

The genes are TRBV7-2 and TRBJ1-1; no firm D call. The CDR3 runs 13 residues. Trimming took off 5 bases at V and 0 bases at J, with 7 bases between the two ends. Germline CDR1 reads SGHTA; CDR2 reads FQGNSA. The CDR3 DNA reads TGTGCCAGCAGCGTACAGATGAACACTGAAGCTTTCTTT. This translates into CASSVQMNTEAFF.

The rearrangement links TRBV4-2 to TRBJ2-1, with 7 nucleotides matching TRBD2. The CDR3 contains 16 residues. J was trimmed by 7 bases and V by 4 bases; bases with no gene match: 13. The V gene's germline CDR1 is LGHNA and CDR2 YNFKEQ. The CDR3 here is CASSRGGRGAGNEQFF. CDR3 in DNA: TGTGCCAGCAGCCGGGGGGGTCGCGGGGCTGGGAATGAGCAGTTCTTC.

The genes are TRBV6-1 and TRBJ1-3, with D possibly being TRBD1 (5 bases). Per germline, CDR1 MNHNS and CDR2 SASEGT. The CDR3 has 13 residues. The V gene lost 5 bases and the J gene lost 3 bases, with 8 bases spanning the gap. The CDR3 protein is CASSWDGGNTIYF. CDR3 DNA: TGTGCCAGCAGTTGGGACGGTGGAAACACCATATATTTT.

V usage is TRBV30 and J usage is TRBJ2-7, with D possibly TRBD1 on 5 matching bases. The length of the CDR3 is 14 residues. Per germline, CDR1 GTSNPN and CDR2 SVGIG (reference sequence). The V gene lost 2 bases and the J gene lost 2 bases, with 13 bases spanning the gap. CDR3 protein: CAWSTGQGPYEQYF. CDR3 nucleotide sequence: TGTGCCTGGAGTACTGGTCAGGGTCCCTACGAGCAGTACTTC.

This clone was counted once. The chain is built from TRBV11-2 and TRBJ1-2; possibly TRBD1 for D (6 bases). Trimming removed 5 bases from V and 1 base from J, with 11 bases in between. The CDR3 is 14 amino acids. CDR1 is SGHAT and CDR2 is FQNNGV in the germline V gene. CDR3 in DNA: TGTGCCAGCAGCCAGAACAGGGTTAACTATGGCTACACCTTC. It codes for CASSQNRVNYGYTF.

Here the CDR3 DNA reads TGTGCCAGTAGTATAGTGGGGACAGGTGATCAGCCCCAGCATTTT. Translating gives CASSIVGTGDQPQHF. This chain links TRBV19 with TRBJ1-5; 8 nucleotides align to TRBD1. The CDR3 covers 15 residues. V was clipped by 1 base and J by 5 bases; unmatched bases: 4. CDR1 and CDR2 (germline): LNHDA, SQIVND (reference sequence).

The genes are TRBV5-1 and TRBJ2-3, with D perhaps matching TRBD1 (6 bases). Germline V gives CDR1 SGHRS, CDR2 YFSETQ. V gave up 5 bases and J gave up 0 bases, with 16 bases separating them. The CDR3 totals 16 residues. The CDR3 coding sequence is TGCGCCAGCAGGCATATGACAGGTTCTAGCACAGATACGCAGTATTTT. Translating gives CASRHMTGSSTDTQYF.

The J gene is TRBJ1-6, the V gene TRBV6-5; TRBD1 might be the D (6 bases). This CDR3 has 14 residues. With 6 bases removed from V and 14 bases from J, the gap between germline ends came to 20 bases. Looked up from germline, CDR1 is MNHEY and CDR2 is SVGAGI. CDR3 DNA sequence: TGTGCCAGCAGCCCCGTCAGGGGTCAAGGGGCCCTCCACTTT. As protein: CASSPVRGQGALHF.